Described below is a single T cell receptor beta chain sequence and its context. The data belong to a study of blood T cell repertoires in COVID-19. Overall study: T cells, B-cell-depleted T cells, or PBMCs provided the cDNA or gDNA that served as material.

As processed by the authors: Cell counts per sample came from amplifying reference gene primers. Produced via immunoSEQ multiplex PCR; TCRdb's table is partial and in-frame only. V, J and clone size are those of that table, while D and trimming were read from the DNA. The table shows more than 65,000 clones, with about nine tenths occurring only once. The clonotype originates from a man over 45 with active COVID-19. Sequencing used peripheral blood.

CDR3 bases: TGCGCCAGCAGCGTACTCGGACTAGCGGGAGGAGGCAGCACAGATACGCAGTATTTT. The encoded protein is CASSVLGLAGGGSTDTQYF. The V call is TRBV5-1, the J call TRBJ2-3; 14 nucleotides agree with TRBD2. Per the germline V gene, CDR1 is SGHRS and CDR2 is YFSETQ. The CDR3 runs 19 residues. Losses at the gene ends were 4 bases for V and 0 bases for J; bases not matched to a gene: 10. Supplemented by reference TRBV5-1 and TRBJ2-3, the full variable domain reads KAGVTQTPRYLIKTRGQQVTLSCSPISGHRSVSWYQQTPGQGLQFLFEYFSETQRNKGNFPGRFSGRQFSNSRSEMNVSTLELGDSALYLCASSVLGLAGGGSTDTQYFGPGTRLTVL.